This record looks at one TCR beta chain sequence and its context. Its specificity is unknown. One junction end disagrees with the germline gene, perhaps due to a read error. The source of the sample is a study of tumor-infiltrating lymphocytes in primary liver carcinoma. Study overall: Sample counts of productive TCRbeta reads spanned roughly 3.65 to 8 million; these counts were similar across tissue types. Study-level results: Only about 7-24% of top clones occurred in every one of the five tumor regions.

CDR3 size: 18 residues. CDR1 GTSNPN and CDR2 SVGIG come from the germline V gene (reference sequence). RNA and DNA were co-extracted from about 19-30 mg of unsorted bulk tissue. Reverse transcription of approximately 0.55 ug total RNA with a constant-region primer produced TCR beta cDNA. Researchers made the TCR beta libraries by running three nested multiplex PCR rounds with slightly modified ARM-PCR. Investigators reported that the first two PCR rounds, at around 11 cycles each, used TRBV1-TRBV30 forward primers with a C-beta reverse primer. TCRdb used MiXCR to reprocess the multiplex PCR reads, holding one entry per CDR3 protein. The data contain 100,000 to 150,000 distinct CDR3 sequences, around 60% of them singletons.

The sequence came from a woman in her fifties or sixties with primary liver carcinoma and hepatitis B virus infection. The chain links TRBV30 to TRBJ2-1, with D perhaps TRBD2 (6 bases). Material for sequencing was liver tumor tissue from sampling region 3. Subset of the sample: tumor region T3, left-lateral pole. CDR3 amino acids: CAWSASGIGSGPYNEQFF. In nucleotides, the CDR3 is TGTGCCTGGAGTGCGTCAGGGATCGGGAGTGGGCCCTACAATGAGCAATTCTTC.